Listed here are 23 T cell receptor beta chains from one sample, sequenced in a study of blood T cell repertoires in COVID-19. Some clones are missing from TCRdb's copy, which holds only in-frame ones; the method was immunoSEQ multiplex PCR. The table shows 70,000 to 75,000 clones, with 90% occurring only once. Sequenced sample: peripheral blood. The receptors originated from a human donor in a cohort sampled during active COVID-19.

The gene calls are TRBV6-2 or TRBV6-3 and TRBJ2-1; 14 nucleotides match TRBD2. Trimming cost V 2 bases and J 2 bases; bases outside gene matches: 8. This CDR3 region has 19 residues. The germline gives CDR1 MNHEY, CDR2 SVGEGT. The CDR3 here is CASSYPGTSGRQAYNEQFF. Written as DNA, the CDR3 is TGTGCCAGCAGTTACCCCGGGACTAGCGGGAGACAGGCCTACAATGAGCAGTTCTTC.

The V and J genes are TRBV29-1 and TRBJ2-7, with 8 bases that match TRBD1. In germline, CDR1 is SQVTM, CDR2 ANQGSEA. J lost 4 bases, V lost 6 bases, and 11 bases had no gene match. The CDR3 has 14 amino acids. The CDR3 bases are TGCAGCGTCGACGGACAGGGTGAAGGTTACGAGCAGTACTTC. Protein: CSVDGQGEGYEQYF.

The chain has TRBV11-2 and TRBJ2-1; 9 bases match TRBD2. Trimming removed 0 bases from V and 9 bases from J; junction bases left unmatched: 6. This CDR3 comprises 15 residues. From germline, CDR1 is SGHAT and CDR2 FQNNGV. CDR3 nucleotides: TGTGCCAGCAGCTTAGAGAGGACTAGCGCCATTGAGCAGTTCTTC. Translation: CASSLERTSAIEQFF.

The rearrangement joins TRBV4-3 to TRBJ1-5; D is ambiguous. Deletions cut 0 bases from V and 4 bases from J, with 7 bases between. Germline loops: CDR1 LGHNA, CDR2 YSLEER. The CDR3 totals 14 residues. CDR3 protein: CASSQEQFNQPQHF. The CDR3 DNA is TGCGCCAGCAGCCAAGAACAGTTTAATCAGCCCCAGCATTTT.

The rearrangement uses TRBV6-4 and TRBJ1-5, with a possible D match to TRBD1 (6 bases). The V end was cut by 3 bases, the J end by 6 bases, with 9 bases between. The CDR3 has 13 residues. Germline values: CDR1 MRHNA, CDR2 SNTAGT. The CDR3 loop is CASSEQQGQPQHF. The CDR3 bases are TGTGCCAGCAGTGAGCAACAGGGTCAGCCCCAGCATTTT.

The chain employs TRBV10-3 and TRBJ1-5; D is unclear. Trimming left V 1 base short and J 0 bases short, with 10 bases between. Germline V CDR1 and CDR2: ENHRY, SYGVKD. There are 16 residues in the CDR3. CDR3 residues: CAISELGQDSNQPQHF. The CDR3 DNA sequence: TGTGCCATCAGTGAGTTAGGTCAGGATAGCAATCAGCCCCAGCATTTT.

This chain joins TRBV5-4 and TRBJ1-1; D is perhaps TRBD1 (5 bases). Trimming left V 1 base short and J 4 bases short, with 14 bases between. CDR1 and CDR2 from the germline V gene are SGHNT and YYREEE (reference sequence). The CDR3 has 15 amino acids. CDR3 amino acids: CASSLRQGRGTEAFF. CDR3 DNA: TGTGCCAGCAGCTTGAGGCAGGGCCGCGGCACTGAAGCTTTCTTT. The full variable domain, completed using reference TRBV5-4 and TRBJ1-1, is ETGVTQSPTHLIKTRGQQVTLRCSSQSGHNTVSWYQQALGQGPQFIFQYYREEENGRGNFPPRFSGLQFPNYSSELNVNALELDDSALYLCASSLRQGRGTEAFFGQGTRLTVV.

CDR3 in DNA: TGCAGTGCTAGGGACAGCCTGGGGGCTTTCTTT. Protein: CSARDSLGAFF. V is TRBV20-1 and J is TRBJ1-1; a weak D match, TRBD1 (6 bases). Trimming stripped 3 bases from V and 11 bases from J, with 13 bases between. The CDR3 is made up of 11 amino acids. CDR1 and CDR2 (germline): DFQATT, SNEGSKA (reference sequence).

V gene TRBV4-1 combines with J gene TRBJ2-4, with TRBD1 matching over 7 bases. Germline CDR1 is MGHRA and CDR2 is YSYEKL. After removal of 4 bases from V and 1 base from J, the junction contained 10 bases not matched to a gene. This CDR3 comprises 17 residues. The CDR3 is CASSRAATGWAKNIQYF. The CDR3 DNA follows: TGCGCCAGCAGCCGGGCGGCGACAGGGTGGGCCAAAAACATTCAGTACTTC.

This chain's CDR3 is CASRPERSGETQYF. In DNA form, the CDR3 reads TGTGCCAGCAGACCCGAGCGGAGCGGAGAGACCCAGTACTTC. The rearrangement joins TRBV6-5 to TRBJ2-5, with a possible D match to TRBD2 (5 bases). Germline V gives CDR1 MNHEY, CDR2 SVGAGI. The CDR3 has 14 residues. V dropped 6 bases and J dropped 4 bases, with 15 bases sitting between them.

V gene TRBV6-5 combines with J gene TRBJ1-6, with D unresolved. The V end lost 5 bases, the J end lost 6 bases, and 5 bases lay between the germline ends. The CDR3 is made up of 12 amino acids. Per the germline V gene, CDR1 is MNHEY and CDR2 is SVGAGI. The CDR3 DNA sequence: TGTGCCAGCAGTCGGGGTAATTCACCCCTCCACTTT. The encoded protein is CASSRGNSPLHF.

J is TRBJ1-5 and V is TRBV2; D possibly corresponds to TRBD1 (6 bases). Germline V gene data show CDR1 as SNHLY and CDR2 as FYNNEI. V was shortened by 6 bases and J by 5 bases, with 14 bases between the two germline ends. CDR3 size: 14 residues. CDR3 DNA sequence: TGTGCCAGCAGCCGAACAGGGAGGGATCAGCCCCAGCATTTT. This gives the protein CASSRTGRDQPQHF.

The rearrangement links TRBV4-2 to TRBJ1-4; a weak D match, TRBD1 (5 bases). Germline V gene lookup returns CDR1 LGHNA and CDR2 YNFKEQ. V was pared by 0 bases and J by 1 base, with 15 bases between. The CDR3 consists of 18 residues. Here the CDR3 DNA reads TGTGCCAGCAGCCAAGATCCCGGGGGGGAAGGAACTAATGAAAAACTGTTTTTT. Translated, it gives CASSQDPGGEGTNEKLFF.

The gene calls are TRBV5-1 and TRBJ1-2; the match to TRBD1 covers 9 bases. Germline V gives CDR1 SGHRS, CDR2 YFSETQ. The CDR3 totals 14 residues. V shed 4 bases, J shed 2 bases, and the junction held 3 bases outside the gene matches. For the CDR3, the DNA is TGCGCCAGCAGCCCGGACAGGGGAAACTATGGCTACACCTTC. Encoded protein: CASSPDRGNYGYTF. Combining the CDR3 with reference TRBV5-1 and TRBJ1-2 gives the whole variable domain KAGVTQTPRYLIKTRGQQVTLSCSPISGHRSVSWYQQTPGQGLQFLFEYFSETQRNKGNFPGRFSGRQFSNSRSEMNVSTLELGDSALYLCASSPDRGNYGYTFGSGTRLTVV.

The rearrangement uses TRBV6-5 and TRBJ2-7; D is undetermined. CDR3 length: 12 amino acids. Germline V gives CDR1 MNHEY, CDR2 SVGAGI. The V gene lost 2 bases and the J gene lost 5 bases, with 7 bases spanning the gap. DNA for the CDR3: TGTGCCAGCAGTTACGGTGGCCACGAGCAGTACTTC. Its translation: CASSYGGHEQYF.

V usage is TRBV5-1 and J usage is TRBJ2-7, with D tentatively TRBD1 (6 bases). Germline V gives CDR1 SGHRS, CDR2 YFSETQ. Trimming took off 0 bases at V and 7 bases at J, with 14 bases between the two ends. This CDR3 comprises 14 residues. The CDR3 nucleotides read TGCGCCAGCAGCTTGGGAGGACAGAACGGGGAGCAGTACTTC. Protein: CASSLGGQNGEQYF.

V is TRBV6-2 or TRBV6-3 and J is TRBJ2-2; perhaps TRBD2 as D (5 bases). Trimming removed 6 bases at V and 2 bases at J, with 13 bases between. CDR1 is MNHEY, CDR2 SVGEGT, per germline. The CDR3 sequence is 15 residues long. The DNA for the CDR3 is TGTGCCAGCAGCCGCGAAAGCGGAAACACCGGGGAGCTGTTTTTT. It yields the protein CASSRESGNTGELFF.

Only one count was recorded for this clone. The chain joins TRBV5-1 to TRBJ1-2, with D perhaps TRBD1 (5 bases). The CDR3 is 17 amino acids. The V gene's germline CDR1 is SGHRS and CDR2 YFSETQ. Trimming removed 0 bases at V and 3 bases at J, with 18 bases between. For the CDR3, the DNA is TGCGCCAGCAGCTTGGAGTCTTTGGCAGGGTTACACTATGGCTACACCTTC. It encodes CASSLESLAGLHYGYTF.

This chain uses TRBV9 with TRBJ1-2; TRBD1 agrees at 7 bases. Germline V gives CDR1 SGDLS, CDR2 YYNGEE. The CDR3 is 18 amino acids. With 0 bases clipped from V and 7 bases from J, the junction kept 18 bases outside the gene matches. In nucleotides, the CDR3 is TGTGCCAGCAGCGTAGCTAGGGACAGCTACCAGACATTTTTTGGCTACACCTTC. This codes for CASSVARDSYQTFFGYTF. Using reference TRBV9 and TRBJ1-2 for the parts outside the CDR3, the full variable domain is DSGVTQTPKHLITATGQRVTLRCSPRSGDLSVYWYQQSLDQGLQFLIQYYNGEERAKGNILERFSAQQFPDLHSELNLSSLELGDSALYFCASSVARDSYQTFFGYTFGSGTRLTVV.

This clone was counted a single time. This chain uses TRBV15 with TRBJ2-7; tentative D call: TRBD1 (6 bases). The V end was cut by 1 base, the J end by 2 bases, with 12 bases between. Looked up from germline, CDR1 is LNHNV and CDR2 is YYDKDF (reference sequence). The CDR3 totals 15 residues. In nucleotides, the CDR3 is TGTGCCACCAGCAGAGGGGAGACAGGTCCCTACGAGCAGTACTTC. Translated, it gives CATSRGETGPYEQYF. Together with reference TRBV15 and TRBJ2-7, the CDR3 gives the full variable domain: DAMVIQNPRYQVTQFGKPVTLSCSQTLNHNVMYWYQQKSSQAPKLLFHYYDKDFNNEADTPDNFQSRRPNTSFCFLDIRSPGLGDTAMYLCATSRGETGPYEQYFGPGTRLTVT.

This chain connects TRBV11-2 to TRBJ2-7; TRBD1 aligns across 7 bases. The CDR3 totals 17 residues. With V trimmed by 0 bases and J by 3 bases, 11 bases remained unmatched. Germline CDR1 reads SGHAT; CDR2 reads FQNNGV. The CDR3: CASSLDLEGTAFYEQYF. Written as DNA, the CDR3 is TGTGCCAGCAGCTTAGATCTTGAGGGGACAGCATTCTACGAGCAGTACTTC. Filled out from reference TRBV11-2 and TRBJ2-7, the complete variable domain reads EAGVAQSPRYKIIEKRQSVAFWCNPISGHATLYWYQQILGQGPKLLIQFQNNGVVDDSQLPKDRFSAERLKGVDSTLKIQPAKLEDSAVYLCASSLDLEGTAFYEQYFGPGTRLTVT.

J is TRBJ1-2 and V is TRBV12-3 or TRBV12-4; a weak D match, TRBD1 (5 bases). V lost 7 bases and J 8 bases, leaving 14 bases between the germline ends. The CDR3 is made up of 12 amino acids. The CDR3 region is CASNGRAQGYTF. For the CDR3, the DNA is TGTGCCAGCAACGGCAGGGCTCAGGGCTACACCTTC.

J is TRBJ2-5 and V is TRBV28, with 10 bases that match TRBD1. V lost 4 bases and J lost 5; bases outside the gene matches: 10. CDR3 length: 16 amino acids. Germline V gene sequence: CDR1 MDHEN, CDR2 SYDVKM. CDR3 bases: TGTGCCAGCAGTTCCTCTAGGACAGGGGGTATCGAGACCCAGTACTTC. Translating gives CASSSSRTGGIETQYF.